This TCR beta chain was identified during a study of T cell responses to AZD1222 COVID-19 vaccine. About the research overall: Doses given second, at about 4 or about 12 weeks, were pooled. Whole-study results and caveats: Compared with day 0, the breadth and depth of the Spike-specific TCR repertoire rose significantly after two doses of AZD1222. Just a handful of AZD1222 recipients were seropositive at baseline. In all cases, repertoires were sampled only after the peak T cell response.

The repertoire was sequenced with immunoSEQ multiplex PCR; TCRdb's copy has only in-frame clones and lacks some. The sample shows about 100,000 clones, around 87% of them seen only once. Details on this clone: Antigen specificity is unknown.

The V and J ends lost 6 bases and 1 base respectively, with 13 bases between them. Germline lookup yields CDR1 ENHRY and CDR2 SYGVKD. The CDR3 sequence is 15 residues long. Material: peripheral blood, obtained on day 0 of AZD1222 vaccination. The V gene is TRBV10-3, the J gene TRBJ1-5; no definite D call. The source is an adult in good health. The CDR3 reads CAIREGQRSNQPQHF. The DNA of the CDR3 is TGTGCCATCAGGGAAGGGCAAAGAAGCAATCAGCCCCAGCATTTT.